This TCR beta chain appears in the sequencing data of a study of T cell responses to AZD1222 COVID-19 vaccine. Trimming cost V 6 bases and J 1 base, with 12 bases left between them. Germline V CDR1 and CDR2: MNHEY, SMNVEV (reference sequence). The CDR3 has 14 residues. Study findings and constraints: Reports indicate that nearly half of spike-specific TCRs are directed at unmutated variant regions. Following two doses of AZD1222, Spike-specific TCR breadth and depth rose. Donors were largely white British and mainly female; clonal diversity was possibly underestimated.

Sequencing was performed with immunoSEQ multiplex PCR; in TCRdb, only in-frame clones are kept and a portion is missing. The table lists about 210,000 clones, approximately 94% of them singletons. A single count supports this clone. No antigen is known for it. This sequence joins TRBV27 and TRBJ1-1; possible D gene TRBD1, 6 bases. Here the sequenced sample was peripheral blood, taken 28 days after the second dose of the MenACWY control vaccine. The receptor was derived from an adult who received the MenACWY meningococcal vaccine as a control. The CDR3 DNA reads TGTGCCAGCAGCCAAGGGGGAAAGAACACTGAAGCTTTCTTT. Translating gives CASSQGGKNTEAFF.